This entry is about one T cell receptor (beta chain). The antigen is not known. Second-dose schedules of about 4 or about 12 weeks were combined. Profiled with immunoSEQ multiplex PCR; TCRdb holds only in-frame clones, not every one. This sample has 130,000 or so clones, with roughly 92% found just once. The source of the sample is a study of T cell responses to AZD1222 COVID-19 vaccine. Regarding the study as a whole: The reported proportion of spike-specific TCRs targeting unmutated variant regions was nearly half. Only five to seven AZD1222 recipients tested seropositive at baseline.

Germline CDR1 is MDHEN and CDR2 is SYDVKM. V gave up 1 base and J gave up 9 bases; unmatched junction bases: 6. The CDR3 contains 15 residues. Source: peripheral blood, taken 28 days after the second AZD1222 dose. J is TRBJ1-6 and V is TRBV28; TRBD1 aligns across 7 bases. The TCR sequence derives from an adult who received the AZD1222 COVID-19 vaccine. CDR3 nucleotides: TGTGCCAGCAGTTTATTAGACAGGGATAGTTCACCCCTCCACTTT. Amino acids: CASSLLDRDSSPLHF. Looking up the rest from reference TRBV28 and TRBJ1-6 gives the full variable domain: DVKVTQSSRYLVKRTGEKVFLECVQDMDHENMFWYRQDPGLGLRLIYFSYDVKMKEKGDIPEGYSVSREKKERFSLILESASTNQTSMYLCASSLLDRDSSPLHFGNGTRLTVT.